Sequencing of this TCR beta chain was carried out in a study of blood T cell repertoires in COVID-19. Study-wide background: The origin of the acute and convalescent COVID-19 samples was the United States, Italy and Spain. Sources were T cells, B-cell-depleted T cells, or PBMCs; the material itself was cDNA or gDNA.

TCRdb keeps only in-frame clones here, not all; method: immunoSEQ multiplex PCR. The sample holds 70,000 or so clones, approximately 85% seen once. Germline assignment: CDR1 ENHRY and CDR2 SYGVKD. The CDR3 is made up of 16 amino acids. With 5 bases clipped from V and 2 bases from J, the junction kept 8 bases outside the gene matches. The V and J genes are TRBV10-3 and TRBJ2-3; 9 bases line up with TRBD2. The clonotype originates from a woman of 80 years or more with active or convalescent COVID-19. The sequencing input was peripheral blood. The CDR3 protein is CAISPSLAGNTDTQYF. CDR3 in DNA: TGTGCCATCAGTCCATCGCTAGCGGGGAACACAGATACGCAGTATTTT.